The 28 T cell receptor beta chains listed next were all sequenced from one sample in a study of cytomegalovirus exposure and HLA in healthy donors. In the PCR, 60 Vbeta and 13 Jbeta primers were used. Sequenced by immunoSEQ multiplex PCR; TCRdb stores in-frame clones only, minus some. The table records 130,000 to 150,000 clones, around 75% of them present only once. Sequencing was done on a sample of PBMCs. All receptors come from a woman aged 25 to 39 in good health and CMV-seronegative.

In its sample, this clone was seen a few times. CDR3 bases: TGCGCCAGCAGCTTTTTAACATCGAACACTGAAGCTTTCTTT. Amino acid sequence: CASSFLTSNTEAFF. The gene calls are TRBV5-1 and TRBJ1-1; no firm D call. In germline, CDR1 is SGHRS, CDR2 YFSETQ. CDR3 length: 14 amino acids. V lost 2 bases to trimming and J lost 1 base, with 9 bases between them.

The chain carries TRBV5-6 and TRBJ2-5; TRBD2 might be the D (6 bases). CDR3 length: 14 residues. Trimming pared 2 bases from V and 3 bases from J, leaving 11 bases between. Germline CDR1 and CDR2: SGHDT and YYEEEE. The CDR3 region is CASSFGLAKETQYF. CDR3 sequence (DNA): TGTGCCAGCAGCTTTGGTCTAGCGAAAGAGACCCAGTACTTC.

This CDR3 is CASSGQGPYEKLFF. CDR3 DNA: TGTGCCAGCAGTGGACAGGGTCCATATGAAAAACTGTTTTTT. V gene TRBV5-4 combines with J gene TRBJ1-4; 8 bases align to TRBD1. The CDR3 runs to 14 residues. Germline loops: CDR1 SGHNT, CDR2 YYREEE (reference sequence). J was trimmed by 6 bases and V by 5 bases; bases with no gene match: 6.

The V gene is TRBV5-1, the J gene TRBJ2-3; 14 nucleotides line up with TRBD2. Germline V gives CDR1 SGHRS, CDR2 YFSETQ. After removal of 4 bases from V and 6 bases from J, the junction contained 7 bases not matched to a gene. The CDR3 extends over 16 amino acids. The CDR3 loop reads CASSPTSGGARDTQYF. The CDR3 DNA reads as TGCGCCAGCAGCCCGACTAGCGGGGGGGCCAGGGATACGCAGTATTTT.

The chain has TRBV4-1 and TRBJ1-2; 10 positions agree with TRBD1. CDR3 length: 14 amino acids. Per germline, CDR1 MGHRA and CDR2 YSYEKL. With V trimmed by 4 bases and J by 5 bases, 4 bases remained unmatched. Here the CDR3 reads CASSLTGGAYGYTF. CDR3 in DNA: TGCGCCAGCAGCCTGACAGGGGGCGCGTATGGCTACACCTTC.

Comments on this clone: Relative to the germline gene, one junction end is altered; a read error may explain this. The V gene is TRBV4-3, the J gene TRBJ2-2, with a tentative D call TRBD2 (5 bases). CDR1 is LGHNA and CDR2 is YSLEER in the germline V gene. The CDR3 extends over 16 amino acids. CDR3 amino acids: CASSQEVGRYTGELSF. The DNA of the CDR3 is TGCGCCAGCAGCCAAGAGGTAGGACGGTACACCGGGGAGCTGTCTTTT.

The rearrangement joins TRBV7-8 to TRBJ2-5; 7 bases align to TRBD2. V trimming: 3 bases; J trimming: 0 bases; junction bases outside the gene matches: 10. The CDR3 contains 17 residues. The germline CDR1 and CDR2 sequences are SGHVS and FQNEAQ. The CDR3 sequence: CASSFVPSGPYQETQYF. CDR3 DNA sequence: TGTGCCAGCAGCTTCGTCCCTAGCGGTCCGTACCAAGAGACCCAGTACTTC. Variable domain in full (rest from reference TRBV7-8 and TRBJ2-5): GAGVSQSPRYKVAKRGQDVALRCDPISGHVSLFWYQQALGQGPEFLTYFQNEAQLDKSGLPSDRFFAERPEGSVSTLKIQRTQQEDSAVYLCASSFVPSGPYQETQYFGPGTRLLVL.

V and J are TRBV11-2 and TRBJ2-7; D gene ambiguous. Trimming took 0 bases from V and 2 from J, leaving 8 bases between them. This CDR3 has 14 residues. Germline assignment: CDR1 SGHAT and CDR2 FQNNGV. The CDR3: CASSLEALTYEQYF. DNA for the CDR3: TGTGCCAGCAGCTTAGAGGCCCTCACCTACGAGCAGTACTTC.

J is TRBJ2-1 and V is TRBV5-1, with 11 bases fitting TRBD1. Per the germline V gene, CDR1 is SGHRS and CDR2 is YFSETQ. J gave up 4 bases and V 4 bases, and 4 bases lay outside the gene matches. The CDR3 runs to 15 residues. CDR3 in amino acids: CASSPGQGAYNEQFF. The CDR3 nucleotides are TGCGCCAGCAGCCCCGGACAGGGGGCTTACAATGAGCAGTTCTTC.

In DNA, the CDR3 is TGTGCCAGCAGCTTATACGGGTCTACGAATTCACCCCTCCACTTT. Its protein product is CASSLYGSTNSPLHF. The gene calls are TRBV7-2 and TRBJ1-6; no firm D call. Trimming pared 2 bases from V and 7 bases from J, leaving 12 bases between. This CDR3 is 15 amino acids long. CDR1 and CDR2 (germline): SGHTA, FQGNSA. The full variable domain, in which reference TRBV7-2 and TRBJ1-6 provide the parts outside the CDR3, is GAGVSQSPSNKVTEKGKDVELRCDPISGHTALYWYRQSLGQGLEFLIYFQGNSAPDKSGLPSDRFSAERTGGSVSTLTIQRTQQEDSAVYLCASSLYGSTNSPLHFGNGTRLTVT.

This clone appeared once. The chain employs TRBV11-3 and TRBJ1-1; no definite D call. V was trimmed by 0 bases and J by 2 bases, leaving 4 bases between them. Germline V gene data show CDR1 as SGHNT and CDR2 as YENEEA. This CDR3 region has 13 residues. CDR3 coding DNA: TGTGCCAGCAGCTTAGAGGGCAACACTGAAGCTTTCTTT. Its protein is CASSLEGNTEAFF.

The V and J genes are TRBV5-4 and TRBJ1-2; D is undetermined. This CDR3 has 12 amino acids. The ends were cut back, 0 bases at V and 8 bases at J, with 8 bases in the middle. From germline, CDR1 is SGHNT and CDR2 YYREEE (reference sequence). The DNA of the CDR3 is TGTGCCAGCAGCTTGGGAGGGTACGGCTACACCTTC. Its translation is CASSLGGYGYTF.

V is TRBV2 and J is TRBJ2-3; 13 bases are shared with TRBD2. Germline lookup yields CDR1 SNHLY and CDR2 FYNNEI. This CDR3 spans 15 amino acids. J gave up 8 bases and V 6 bases, and 8 bases lay outside the gene matches. CDR3 DNA: TGTGCCAGCAGGCGACTAGCGGGGGGTCTTGGTACGCAGTATTTT. Encoded protein: CASRRLAGGLGTQYF.

For the CDR3, the DNA is TGTGCCAGCAGGGGGGGGGCAACTAATGAAAAACTGTTTTTT. Translated: CASRGGATNEKLFF. The rearrangement uses TRBV27 and TRBJ1-4; possibly TRBD1 for D (5 bases). CDR1 MNHEY and CDR2 SMNVEV come from the germline V gene (reference sequence). The CDR3 consists of 14 residues. The V and J ends lost 6 bases and 0 bases respectively, with 8 bases between them.

This chain uses TRBV19 with TRBJ2-4; D perhaps matches TRBD2 (5 bases). This CDR3 has 13 residues. CDR1 is LNHDA and CDR2 is SQIVND in the germline V gene (reference sequence). The germline V and J ends were trimmed by 8 bases and 6 bases, with 14 bases remaining between them. The CDR3 DNA reads as TGTGCCAGTCTGGGCCGGGCGGGAAACATTCAGTACTTC. Protein product: CASLGRAGNIQYF. Drawing the rest from reference TRBV19 and TRBJ2-4, the complete variable domain is DGGITQSPKYLFRKEGQNVTLSCEQNLNHDAMYWYRQDPGQGLRLIYYSQIVNDFQKGDIAEGYSVSREKKESFPLTVTSAQKNPTAFYLCASLGRAGNIQYFGAGTRLSVL.

This clone was observed a few times. This sequence joins TRBV2 and TRBJ1-5; 9 nucleotides agree with TRBD1. In germline, CDR1 is SNHLY, CDR2 FYNNEI. This CDR3 has 14 residues. The V segment lost 5 bases and the J segment 11 bases; nucleotides outside the gene matches: 10. In nucleotides, the CDR3 is TGTGCCAGCAGTAAATTACAGGGGGCGCAGGCCCAGCATTTT. This encodes CASSKLQGAQAQHF.

The table lists this clone with a few counts. In DNA form, the CDR3 reads TGTGCCAGCAGTCTGGACAGAATTTCCTCCTACAATGAGCAGTTCTTC. It encodes CASSLDRISSYNEQFF. The chain employs TRBV6-6 and TRBJ2-1, with D possibly matching TRBD1 (6 bases). This CDR3 comprises 16 residues. Germline V gene sequence: CDR1 MNHNY, CDR2 SVGAGI (reference sequence). Trimming stripped 5 bases from V and 0 bases from J, with 14 bases between.

The chain uses TRBV7-9 and TRBJ2-7, with 12 bases lining up with TRBD2. CDR3 length equals 15 residues. Germline CDR1 and CDR2: SEHNR and FQNEAQ (reference sequence). Losses at the gene ends were 4 bases for V and 5 bases for J; bases not matched to a gene: 6. Written as DNA, the CDR3 is TGTGCCAGCAGCTCCCTAGCGGGAGGGCCGGACGAGCAGTACTTC. Translated, it gives CASSSLAGGPDEQYF.

The chain is built from TRBV9 and TRBJ2-7; D perhaps matches TRBD1 (6 bases). The germline CDR1 and CDR2 sequences are SGDLS and YYNGEE. The V gene lost 3 bases and the J gene lost 7 bases, with 8 bases spanning the gap. The CDR3 extends over 11 amino acids. DNA for the CDR3: TGTGCCAGCAGCGATCAGGGGGAGCAGTACTTC. Amino acids: CASSDQGEQYF.

This chain links TRBV19 with TRBJ2-1, with D maybe TRBD1 (6 bases). From germline, CDR1 is LNHDA and CDR2 SQIVND (reference sequence). Between the trimmed V and J ends, which lost 3 bases and 6 bases, there was a span of 12 bases. The CDR3 extends over 14 amino acids. The CDR3 here is CASSIRGAPNEQFF. Written as DNA, the CDR3 is TGTGCCAGTAGTATCAGGGGCGCCCCCAATGAGCAGTTCTTC.

This chain uses TRBV7-2 with TRBJ2-7; TRBD1 might be the D (5 bases). In germline, CDR1 is SGHTA, CDR2 FQGNSA. Trimming shortened V by 5 bases and J by 2 bases, and 13 bases separated the two germline ends. This CDR3 has 14 amino acids. The CDR3 loop reads CASSAMTATYEQYF. Written as DNA, the CDR3 is TGTGCCAGCAGCGCCATGACAGCCACCTACGAGCAGTACTTC.

V usage is TRBV4-3 and J usage is TRBJ2-7; 7 nucleotides line up with TRBD2. J gave up 7 bases and V 0 bases, and 6 bases lay outside the gene matches. The CDR3 covers 14 residues. Per the germline V gene, CDR1 is LGHNA and CDR2 is YSLEER. In DNA form, the CDR3 reads TGCGCCAGCAGCCAAGATCGAACTAGCGCAGAGCAGTACTTC. Its protein product is CASSQDRTSAEQYF.

This clone has only one observation. CDR3 in amino acids: CASSVGLAGAADTQYF. CDR3 bases: TGTGCCAGCAGTGTGGGACTAGCGGGAGCTGCAGATACGCAGTATTTT. This sequence joins TRBV25-1 and TRBJ2-3; 14 positions agree with TRBD2. V shed 4 bases and J 4 bases; nucleotides not matched to a gene: 4. The CDR3 is 16 residues long. CDR1 and CDR2 from the germline V gene are MGHDK and SYGVNS. Drawing the rest from reference TRBV25-1 and TRBJ2-3, the complete variable domain is EADIYQTPRYLVIGTGKKITLECSQTMGHDKMYWYQQDPGMELHLIHYSYGVNSTEKGDLSSESTVSRIRTEHFPLTLESARPSHTSQYLCASSVGLAGAADTQYFGPGTRLTVL.

The V call is TRBV30, the J call TRBJ2-7; TRBD1 is a possible D gene (6 bases). The CDR3 length is 15 residues. V shed 4 bases and J shed 5 bases, with 21 bases lying between them. Germline-derived CDR1 and CDR2 are GTSNPN and SVGIG (reference sequence). The chain's CDR3 is CAWTQNRARRNEQYF. The DNA for the CDR3 is TGTGCCTGGACTCAAAACAGGGCCCGTCGTAACGAGCAGTACTTC.

The chain combines TRBV7-9 with TRBJ1-2; 8 positions match TRBD1. The junction had 5 bases not matched to a gene; V was cut back by 3 bases and J by 5 bases. The length of the CDR3 is 14 residues. Germline loops: CDR1 SEHNR, CDR2 FQNEAQ (reference sequence). CDR3 sequence (DNA): TGTGCCAGCAGCTTTAGCTGGACAGGGTATGGCTACACCTTC. Translation: CASSFSWTGYGYTF.

V and J are TRBV7-7 and TRBJ2-7; 13 bases match TRBD2. Germline values: CDR1 SSHAT, CDR2 FNYEAQ (reference sequence). The CDR3 contains 13 residues. V shed 5 bases, J shed 10 bases, and the junction held 5 bases outside the gene matches. The CDR3 region is CASSNGLAGDQYF. The DNA of the CDR3 is TGTGCCAGCAGCAACGGACTAGCGGGGGATCAGTACTTC.

This clone has only a few counts. V and J are TRBV2 and TRBJ1-1; D unclear. V was cut by 6 bases and J by 2 bases, with 13 bases left in between. This CDR3 comprises 14 residues. Germline assignment: CDR1 SNHLY and CDR2 FYNNEI. CDR3: CASSQISSNTEAFF. CDR3 coding DNA: TGTGCCAGCAGCCAAATCTCAAGCAACACTGAAGCTTTCTTT.

This clone was detected a few times. The gene calls are TRBV4-1 and TRBJ2-2; possibly TRBD2 for D (5 bases). Germline lookup yields CDR1 MGHRA and CDR2 YSYEKL. V gave up 1 base and J gave up 7 bases, with 16 bases separating them. CDR3 length: 16 residues. CDR3 region: CASSQVWSGMNGELFF. In DNA form, the CDR3 reads TGCGCCAGCAGCCAAGTGTGGTCGGGAATGAACGGGGAGCTGTTTTTT.